This T cell receptor (beta chain) derives from a study of tumor and adjacent non-tumor tissue in lung cancer. Three rounds of nested PCR, following a modified ARM-PCR protocol, produced the TCRbeta library. MiXCR was run by TCRdb on the multiplex PCR reads, yielding one entry per CDR3 protein. The sample has approximately 120,000 distinct CDR3 sequences, around three fifths seen once. This clonotype qualifies as medium-sized (0.01 to 0.1%). Antigen: not known. Notes on the study in general: Significantly higher TCR diversity was found in tumor than normal lung.

RNA was extracted from bulk tissue without any cell sorting. Germline V lookup: CDR1 SQVTM, CDR2 ANQGSEA. After removal of 7 bases from V and 5 bases from J, the junction contained 12 bases not matched to a gene. This CDR3 region has 15 residues. The V gene is TRBV29-1, the J gene TRBJ2-7; 12 bases line up with TRBD1. Source material: lung tumor tissue. This receptor was taken from a young man with non-small cell lung cancer. CDR3: CSALESGTGGHEQYF. Written as DNA, the CDR3 is TGCAGCGCCTTAGAGTCCGGGACAGGGGGCCACGAGCAGTACTTC.